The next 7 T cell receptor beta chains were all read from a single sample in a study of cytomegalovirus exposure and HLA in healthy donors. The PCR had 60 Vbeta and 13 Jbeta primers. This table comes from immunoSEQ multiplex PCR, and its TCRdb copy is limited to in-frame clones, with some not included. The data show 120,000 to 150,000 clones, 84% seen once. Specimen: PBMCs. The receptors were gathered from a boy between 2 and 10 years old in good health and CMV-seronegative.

CDR3 in DNA: TGTGCCAGCAGTTACGACAGGGGCACTAATGAAAAACTGTTTTTT. This sequence encodes CASSYDRGTNEKLFF. The chain combines TRBV6-6 with TRBJ1-4, with TRBD1 matching 8 bases. Germline V gene sequence: CDR1 MNHNY, CDR2 SVGAGI (reference sequence). The CDR3 has 15 amino acids. The junction had 1 base not matched to a gene; V was cut back by 2 bases and J by 2 bases.

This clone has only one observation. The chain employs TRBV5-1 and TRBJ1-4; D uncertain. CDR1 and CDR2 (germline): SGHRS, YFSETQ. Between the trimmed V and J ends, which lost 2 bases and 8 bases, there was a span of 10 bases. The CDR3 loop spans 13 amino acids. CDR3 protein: CASSFGLGEKLFF. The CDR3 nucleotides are TGCGCCAGCAGCTTCGGTCTCGGGGAAAAACTGTTTTTT.

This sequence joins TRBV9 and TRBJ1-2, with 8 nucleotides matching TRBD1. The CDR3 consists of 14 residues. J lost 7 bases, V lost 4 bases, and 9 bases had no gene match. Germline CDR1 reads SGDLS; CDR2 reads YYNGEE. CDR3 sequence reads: CASSQMQGAGGYTF. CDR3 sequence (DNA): TGTGCCAGCAGCCAGATGCAGGGGGCGGGTGGCTACACCTTC.

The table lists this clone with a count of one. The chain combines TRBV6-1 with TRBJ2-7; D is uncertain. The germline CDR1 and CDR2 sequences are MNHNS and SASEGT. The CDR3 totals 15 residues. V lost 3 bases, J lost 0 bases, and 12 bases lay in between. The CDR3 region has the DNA TGTGCCAGCAGTGACCCGACAATGATCTCCTACGAGCAGTACTTC. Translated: CASSDPTMISYEQYF.

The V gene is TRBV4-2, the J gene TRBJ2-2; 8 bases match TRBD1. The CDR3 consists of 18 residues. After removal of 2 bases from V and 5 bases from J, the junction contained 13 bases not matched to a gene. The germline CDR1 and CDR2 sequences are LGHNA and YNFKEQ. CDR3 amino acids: CASSQIGRQGLGTGELFF. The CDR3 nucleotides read TGTGCCAGCAGCCAAATTGGGAGACAGGGGCTGGGAACCGGGGAGCTGTTTTTT.

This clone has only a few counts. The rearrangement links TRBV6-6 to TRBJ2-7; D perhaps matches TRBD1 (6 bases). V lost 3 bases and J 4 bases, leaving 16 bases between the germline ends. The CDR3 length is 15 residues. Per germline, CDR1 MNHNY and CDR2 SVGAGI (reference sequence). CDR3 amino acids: CASSYSGSQGYEQYF. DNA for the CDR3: TGTGCCAGCAGTTATTCGGGCTCGCAGGGGTACGAGCAGTACTTC.

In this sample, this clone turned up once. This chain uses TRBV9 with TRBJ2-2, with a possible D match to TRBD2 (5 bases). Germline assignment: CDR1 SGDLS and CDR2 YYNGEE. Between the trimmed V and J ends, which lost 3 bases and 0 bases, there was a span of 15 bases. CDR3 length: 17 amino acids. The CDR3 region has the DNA TGTGCCAGCAGCGCCCCAACAGCCGGGGCGAACACCGGGGAGCTGTTTTTT. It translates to CASSAPTAGANTGELFF.